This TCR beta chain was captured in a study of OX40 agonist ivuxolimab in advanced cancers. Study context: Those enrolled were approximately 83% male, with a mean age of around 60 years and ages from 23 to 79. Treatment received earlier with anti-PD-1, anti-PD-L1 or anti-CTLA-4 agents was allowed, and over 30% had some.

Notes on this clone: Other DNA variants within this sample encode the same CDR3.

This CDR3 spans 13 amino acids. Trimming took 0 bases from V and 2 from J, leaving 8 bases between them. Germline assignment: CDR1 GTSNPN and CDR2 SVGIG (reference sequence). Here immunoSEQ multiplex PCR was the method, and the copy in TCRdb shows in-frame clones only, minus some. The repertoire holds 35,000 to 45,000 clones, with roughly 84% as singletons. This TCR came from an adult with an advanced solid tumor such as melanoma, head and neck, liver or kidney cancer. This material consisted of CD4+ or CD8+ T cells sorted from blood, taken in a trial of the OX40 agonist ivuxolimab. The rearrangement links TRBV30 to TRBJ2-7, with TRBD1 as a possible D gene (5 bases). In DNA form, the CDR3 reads TGTGCCTGGAGTGTAGGCAGGGCCTACGAGCAGTACTTC. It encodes CAWSVGRAYEQYF.